These T cell receptor beta chains were read from a single sample in a study of cytomegalovirus exposure and HLA in healthy donors. Generated by immunoSEQ multiplex PCR, the TCRdb table keeps only in-frame clones and is missing some. The sample yields around 150,000 clones, approximately 80% seen once. Source material: PBMCs. The receptors were gathered from a man aged 35-49 years in good health and CMV-seronegative. Each CDR3 is given with its conserved first and last residue. Each record gives: V gene, J gene, D gene, clone size, CDR3 DNA, CDR3 protein. The D gene is left open where the match is weak. A clone size is listed for some rows: how often the clone was seen (once, few, many), or a class if it is expanded.

>TRBV29-1|TRBJ2-1|TRBD1|NA
TGCAGCGTTGGACAGGGGGCATATGAGCAGTTCTTC
CSVGQGAYEQFF
>TRBV29-1|TRBJ1-2|TRBD1|NA
TGCAGCGTTGAAGAGACAGGGAAGGGTCGGGCCTATGGCTACACCTTC
CSVEETGKGRAYGYTF
>TRBV5-6|TRBJ1-2|NA|NA
TGTGCCAGCAGCTTGGCGTTCAGGGCGGGGACCTTC
CASSLAFRAGTF
>TRBV19|TRBJ2-1|TRBD2|NA
TGTGCCAGTACTTTACTAGCGGGGGGTGCTAATGAGCAGTTCTTC
CASTLLAGGANEQFF
>TRBV7-2|TRBJ1-2|NA|once
TGTGCCAGCAGCGCGGGGGGTCTGGGGGGAAACTATGGCTACACCTTC
CASSAGGLGGNYGYTF
>TRBV13|TRBJ1-1|NA|few
TGTGCCAGCAGTCGGGTCCCTTTCGACACTGAAGCTTTCTTT
CASSRVPFDTEAFF
>TRBV9|TRBJ1-3|NA|once
TGTGCCAGCAGCGTACGAGCCTCTGGAAACACCATATATTTT
CASSVRASGNTIYF
>TRBV7-2|TRBJ2-7|NA|NA
TGTGCCAGCAGCTTTAGGGGAGGCGAGCAGTACTTC
CASSFRGGEQYF
>TRBV5-4|TRBJ1-4|NA|few
TGTGCCAGCAGCGAGGACAGTTTTAATGAAAAACTGTTTTTT
CASSEDSFNEKLFF
>TRBV5-1|TRBJ1-4|NA|NA
TGCGCCAGCAGCTTGGCCGACAGCTATAATGAAAAACTGTTTTTT
CASSLADSYNEKLFF
>TRBV18|TRBJ1-2|TRBD1|NA
TGTGCCAGCTCACCCGGACAGGGGGCTGGCTACACCTTC
CASSPGQGAGYTF
>TRBV7-9|TRBJ2-3|TRBD2|NA
TGTGCCAGCAGCTTGGGGTTAGCGGGGGGGCCAGCAGATACGCAGTATTTT
CASSLGLAGGPADTQYF
>TRBV11-2|TRBJ1-1|TRBD1|NA
TGTGCCAGCAGCCAAGGGGGCTCTGAAGCTTTCTTT
CASSQGGSEAFF
>TRBV2|TRBJ2-6|TRBD1|NA
TGTGCCAGCAGTGAGGGACAGGGAAGGTCTGGGGCCAACGTCCTGACTTTC
CASSEGQGRSGANVLTF
>TRBV9|TRBJ2-1|TRBD2|NA
TGTGCCAGCAGCGTAGGGCTAGCGGGGGACAACAATGAGCAGTTCTTC
CASSVGLAGDNNEQFF
>TRBV5-1|TRBJ2-2|TRBD2|once
TGCGCCAGCAGCCGGGGGGACAACACCGGGGAGCTGTTTTTT
CASSRGDNTGELFF
>TRBV4-3|TRBJ2-2|TRBD2|many
TGCGCCAGCAGCCAAGATCCTAGCGGGGGGGCCGGGGAGCTGTTTTTT
CASSQDPSGGAGELFF
>TRBV5-6|TRBJ1-4|NA|NA
TGTGCCAGCAGCTTGAGGGGGACTAATGAAAAACTGTTTTTT
CASSLRGTNEKLFF
>TRBV2|TRBJ2-5|TRBD1|NA
TGTGCCAGCAGTGAAGCGATAACCGGGACAGGAGAGACCCAGTACTTC
CASSEAITGTGETQYF
>TRBV4-2|TRBJ2-1|NA|few
TGTGCCAGCAGCCAAGGACAGTTCTACAATGAGCAGTTCTTC
CASSQGQFYNEQFF
>TRBV6-1|TRBJ1-5|TRBD1|NA
TGTGCCACCCTGCAGGGGGTAAGCAATCAGCCCCAGCATTTT
CATLQGVSNQPQHF
>TRBV6-5|TRBJ1-6|NA|once
TGTGCCAGCAGTTACTTGGCAGATCTCAATTCACCCCTCCACTTT
CASSYLADLNSPLHF
>TRBV9|TRBJ2-1|TRBD2|NA
TGTGCCAGCAGCGTAGTTAGCGGGGGTTCCTACAATGAGCAGTTCTTC
CASSVVSGGSYNEQFF